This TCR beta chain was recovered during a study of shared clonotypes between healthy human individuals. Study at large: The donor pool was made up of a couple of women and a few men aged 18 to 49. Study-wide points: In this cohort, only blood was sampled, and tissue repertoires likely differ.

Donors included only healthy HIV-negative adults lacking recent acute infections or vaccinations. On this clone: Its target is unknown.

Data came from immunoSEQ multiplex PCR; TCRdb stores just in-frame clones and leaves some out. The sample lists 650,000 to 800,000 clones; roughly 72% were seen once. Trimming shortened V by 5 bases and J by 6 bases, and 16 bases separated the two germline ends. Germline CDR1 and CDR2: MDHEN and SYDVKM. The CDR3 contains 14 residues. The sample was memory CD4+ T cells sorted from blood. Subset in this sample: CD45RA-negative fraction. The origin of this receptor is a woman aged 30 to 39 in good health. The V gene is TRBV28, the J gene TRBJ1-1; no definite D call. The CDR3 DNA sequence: TGTGCCAGCAGTCGGCACCTCGGATTGGCTGAAGCTTTCTTT. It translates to CASSRHLGLAEAFF.